The following is a T cell receptor beta chain sequence with its context. The data belong to a study of OX40 agonist ivuxolimab in advanced cancers. With autoimmune disease history or systemic immunosuppression, patients were excluded. The timepoints at which blood was sampled were baseline, cycle 4 day 1, and cycle 7 day 1. Assay used: immunoSEQ multiplex PCR; TCRdb lists only in-frame clones, some missing. The sample has about 83,000 clones, over 75% seen once; the top ten hold about 0.66%. Germline V gene sequence: CDR1 SGDLS, CDR2 YYNGEE. The CDR3 length is 14 residues. V lost 0 bases, J lost 7 bases, and 14 bases lay in between.

Sequenced here: CD4+ or CD8+ T cells sorted from blood, sampled in a trial of the OX40 agonist ivuxolimab. The sequence was obtained from an adult with an advanced solid tumor such as melanoma, head and neck, liver or kidney cancer. The chain joins TRBV9 to TRBJ2-7; tentative D call: TRBD1 (5 bases). As DNA, the CDR3 is TGTGCCAGCAGCGTAGGTGGGGCGGCTGCGGAGCAGTACTTC. Encoded protein: CASSVGGAAAEQYF.